The entry below describes one TCR beta chain. In the original analysis: Reference gene primers were amplified, and this amplification served to estimate nucleated cell counts. Only in-frame clones appear in the TCRdb table, and some are missing; sequencing was by immunoSEQ multiplex PCR. V, J and clone size derive from that table, while D and trimming were established from the DNA sequence. This table holds approximately 210,000 clones, about 86% found once. The sample is drawn from a study of blood T cell repertoires in COVID-19. Study-wide context: Samples taken during acute and convalescent COVID-19 were collected in the United States, Italy and Spain. T cells, B-cell-depleted T cells, or PBMCs provided the cDNA or gDNA that served as material.

The V and J ends lost 5 bases and 8 bases respectively, with 18 bases between them. In germline, CDR1 is MNHNY, CDR2 SVGAGI (reference sequence). This CDR3 spans 14 amino acids. Sequenced input: peripheral blood. This TCR derives from a woman in her sixties or seventies with acute or convalescent COVID-19. The V and J genes are TRBV6-6 and TRBJ1-2; the D is unclear. The CDR3: CASSKAMREGGYTF. Here the CDR3 DNA reads TGTGCCAGCAGTAAGGCCATGCGGGAAGGAGGCTACACCTTC.